These T cell receptor beta chains were read from a single sample in a study of cytomegalovirus exposure and HLA in healthy donors. The data were produced by immunoSEQ multiplex PCR, yet TCRdb's version contains in-frame clones alone and is incomplete. This sample yields more than 110,000 clones, of which almost 80% are seen a single time; approximately 0.97% belongs to the top ten. The material sequenced was PBMCs. Receptor source: a young man in good health and CMV-seronegative. Each CDR3 is given without its conserved first and last residue.

V	J	CDR3
TRBV5-3	TRBJ1-2	ARSGGPGSPGGYT
TRBV15	TRBJ1-1	ATSRAGGAEAF
TRBV30	TRBJ2-7	AWSGTGEYYEQY
TRBV5-1	TRBJ1-1	ASRPETGFATEAF
TRBV7-2	TRBJ1-5	ASSLTGSNQPQH
TRBV6-5	TRBJ1-2	ASSYKQDYGYT
TRBV4-2	TRBJ1-5	ASSQEEGGREPQH
TRBV30	TRBJ2-7	AWSPGQGKSEQY
TRBV9	TRBJ1-2	ASSVQGKHGYT
TRBV18	TRBJ1-5	ASSPPVTQGQPQH
TRBV4-3	TRBJ2-3	ASSQEATGGGTDTQY
TRBV5-1	TRBJ1-6	ASSLETGGRSPLH
TRBV2	TRBJ1-1	ASETEGDTEAF